The sequence of this T cell receptor beta chain was determined in a study of blood T cell repertoires in COVID-19. In terms of age and location, participants ranged from roughly 18 to 89 years and lived in about two dozen US areas. Assignments of participants to cohorts depended upon their own reported clinical history. The repertoire was sequenced with immunoSEQ multiplex PCR; TCRdb's copy has only in-frame clones and lacks some. Of a few hundred thousand clones listed, approximately 87% are singletons. V gave up 5 bases and J gave up 7 bases; unmatched junction bases: 15. The germline V gene has CDR1 SGHTA and CDR2 FQGNSA. This CDR3 is built from 16 residues.

Sequencing was carried out using PBMCs or T cells enriched from blood (not recorded which). The chain recombines TRBV7-2 with TRBJ2-3; 7 nucleotides line up with TRBD1. This clonotype was obtained from a woman aged 50 to 60 in a cohort exposed to, infected with or recovered from COVID-19 (not recorded which). The CDR3 DNA reads as TGTGCCAGCAGCCAAGGGGGCGGCAGGGGTCGAAATACGCAGTATTTT. Translation: CASSQGGGRGRNTQYF.